The 31 T cell receptor beta chains listed next were all sequenced from one sample in a study of cytomegalovirus exposure and HLA in healthy donors. The data were produced by immunoSEQ multiplex PCR, yet TCRdb's version contains in-frame clones alone and is incomplete. The sample has 50,000 or so clones, 90% to 95% seen once; the top ten hold around 2.2%. The sample comprised PBMCs. The receptors here all came from a woman aged 25 to 45 in good health and CMV-seronegative.

The chain employs TRBV6-5 and TRBJ2-7, with 12 bases aligning to TRBD1. The ends lost 0 bases at V and 5 bases at J; junction bases unmatched: 2. CDR1 is MNHEY and CDR2 is SVGAGI in the germline V gene. This CDR3 spans 15 amino acids. In nucleotides, the CDR3 is TGTGCCAGCAGTTACTCTAGGGACAGGGGGCACGAGCAGTACTTC. Amino acids: CASSYSRDRGHEQYF.

The chain couples TRBV19 to TRBJ2-2, with 7 bases identical to TRBD1. V trimming: 3 bases; J trimming: 2 bases; junction bases outside the gene matches: 6. Germline V gives CDR1 LNHDA, CDR2 SQIVND (reference sequence). This CDR3 is 16 amino acids long. The CDR3 coding sequence is TGTGCCAGTAGTATCTATGGGACAGCAAACACCGGGGAGCTGTTTTTT. Encoded protein: CASSIYGTANTGELFF. The complete variable domain, with remaining parts taken from reference TRBV19 and TRBJ2-2, reads DGGITQSPKYLFRKEGQNVTLSCEQNLNHDAMYWYRQDPGQGLRLIYYSQIVNDFQKGDIAEGYSVSREKKESFPLTVTSAQKNPTAFYLCASSIYGTANTGELFFGEGSRLTVL.

The chain recombines TRBV27 with TRBJ2-1; the D gene is possibly TRBD1 (5 bases). The V gene lost 3 bases and the J gene lost 10 bases, with 13 bases spanning the gap. The CDR3 extends over 13 amino acids. Germline V lookup: CDR1 MNHEY, CDR2 SMNVEV (reference sequence). The CDR3 is CASSFRQNLEQFF. The CDR3 DNA reads as TGTGCCAGCAGTTTTAGACAGAACTTAGAGCAGTTCTTC.

V usage is TRBV5-4 and J usage is TRBJ2-1, with no clear D. The CDR3 consists of 11 residues. Germline CDR1 is SGHNT and CDR2 is YYREEE (reference sequence). V was shortened by 1 base and J by 10 bases, with 6 bases between the two germline ends. As DNA, the CDR3 is TGTGCCAGCAGCTTGCTCAGGGAGCAGTTCTTC. Translated: CASSLLREQFF. Based on the CDR3 plus reference TRBV5-4 and TRBJ2-1, the full variable domain is ETGVTQSPTHLIKTRGQQVTLRCSSQSGHNTVSWYQQALGQGPQFIFQYYREEENGRGNFPPRFSGLQFPNYSSELNVNALELDDSALYLCASSLLREQFFGPGTRLTVL.

In nucleotides, the CDR3 is TGTGCCAGCAGCCAAGGGTATAGCGGGTGGGACGAGCAGTACTTC. Its translation is CASSQGYSGWDEQYF. The chain is built from TRBV4-2 and TRBJ2-7; TRBD2 matches at 7 bases. Looked up from germline, CDR1 is LGHNA and CDR2 is YNFKEQ. J was trimmed by 5 bases and V by 1 base; bases with no gene match: 8. The CDR3 extends over 15 amino acids.

This clone was counted between two and nine times. The chain is built from TRBV10-3 and TRBJ1-3; D remains ambiguous. CDR1 and CDR2 (germline): ENHRY, SYGVKD. The CDR3 extends over 13 amino acids. V was clipped by 6 bases and J by 3 bases, with 9 bases between them. The CDR3 DNA is TGTGCCATCAGAGACACCATTGGAAACACCATATATTTT. As protein: CAIRDTIGNTIYF.

This clone was seen more than once but under ten times. The chain employs TRBV6-5 and TRBJ2-7; the D is unclear. The CDR3 runs to 15 residues. V lost 0 bases, J lost 3 bases, and 12 bases lay in between. In germline, CDR1 is MNHEY, CDR2 SVGAGI. Here the CDR3 reads CASSYSTLGGYEQYF. The CDR3 DNA reads as TGTGCCAGCAGTTACTCGACTCTAGGCGGCTACGAGCAGTACTTC.

The V call is TRBV9, the J call TRBJ2-3; 8 bases are shared with TRBD2. Germline assignment: CDR1 SGDLS and CDR2 YYNGEE. This CDR3 is built from 16 residues. V lost 4 bases, J lost 4 bases, and 11 bases stayed unmatched. In DNA, the CDR3 is TGTGCCAGCAGCTTCCGAGCGGGAGTCATCCCAGATACGCAGTATTTT. It is translated as CASSFRAGVIPDTQYF.

The rearrangement links TRBV5-5 to TRBJ2-7; 9 nucleotides match TRBD1. The CDR3 runs 13 residues. Germline-derived CDR1 and CDR2 are SGHKS and YYEKEE (reference sequence). With 4 bases clipped from V and 5 bases from J, the junction kept 4 bases outside the gene matches. The chain's CDR3 is CASSPWTGDEQYF. DNA for the CDR3: TGTGCCAGCAGCCCCTGGACAGGGGACGAGCAGTACTTC.

The V call is TRBV7-2, the J call TRBJ2-7; 9 bases map to TRBD2. The V gene's germline CDR1 is SGHTA and CDR2 FQGNSA. The V gene end was trimmed by 2 bases and the J gene end by 0 bases; junction bases not matched to a gene: 5. This CDR3 region has 16 residues. CDR3 coding DNA: TGTGCCAGCAGCTTAAGCCTAGCGGGAAGCTCCTACGAGCAGTACTTC. The encoded protein is CASSLSLAGSSYEQYF.

V usage is TRBV7-5 and J usage is TRBJ2-7; the table's D gene call, TRBD2, was not cross checked with the DNA. TRBV7-5 counts as a pseudogene. The CDR3 contains 17 residues. DNA of the CDR3: TGTGCCAGAAGCTTAGTTGGGGGGAGCGGGGCTAAATACGAGCAGTACTTC. Its translation: CARSLVGGSGAKYEQYF.

The gene calls are TRBV28 and TRBJ2-7; D possibly corresponds to TRBD1 (5 bases). The CDR3 sequence is 11 residues long. Between the trimmed V and J ends, which lost 3 bases and 6 bases, there was a span of 6 bases. CDR1 MDHEN and CDR2 SYDVKM come from the germline V gene. This CDR3 is CASSFRGEQYF. For the CDR3, the DNA is TGTGCCAGCAGTTTTAGGGGCGAGCAGTACTTC.

V and J are TRBV6-1 and TRBJ2-7, with D possibly matching TRBD2 (6 bases). Per germline, CDR1 MNHNS and CDR2 SASEGT. Trimming shortened V by 0 bases and J by 3 bases, and 12 bases separated the two germline ends. The CDR3 has 15 amino acids. The CDR3 DNA is TGTGCCAGCAGTGAAGCGGCGGGAAGGGGCTACGAGCAGTACTTC. As protein: CASSEAAGRGYEQYF.

The rearrangement joins TRBV7-6 to TRBJ1-5; no definite D call. CDR3 size: 14 residues. Germline loops: CDR1 SGHVS, CDR2 FNYEAQ. Trimming took off 1 base at V and 4 bases at J, with 8 bases between the two ends. The CDR3 protein is CASSLGTVNQPQHF. The CDR3 DNA sequence: TGTGCCAGCAGCTTAGGAACAGTAAATCAGCCCCAGCATTTT.

This rearrangement joins TRBV7-3 to TRBJ2-3; 9 nucleotides match TRBD2. CDR1 and CDR2 from the germline V gene are SGHTA and FQGTGA. The J segment lost 3 bases and the V segment lost 5 bases, leaving 9 bases of the junction unmatched. The length of the CDR3 is 16 residues. This CDR3 reads CASSPLAGRGTDTQYF. CDR3 nucleotides: TGTGCCAGCAGCCCTCTAGCGGGGAGGGGGACAGATACGCAGTATTTT.

The chain carries TRBV5-1 and TRBJ2-1; 9 bases are a match to TRBD1. This CDR3 spans 17 amino acids. J lost 8 bases, V lost 0 bases, and 12 bases had no gene match. In germline, CDR1 is SGHRS, CDR2 YFSETQ. Here the CDR3 reads CASSLGVGGQGGHEQFF. As DNA, the CDR3 is TGCGCCAGCAGCTTGGGGGTAGGGGGACAGGGCGGCCATGAGCAGTTCTTC.

The chain joins TRBV7-2 to TRBJ2-6; D remains unclear. This CDR3 has 13 amino acids. Germline V gene sequence: CDR1 SGHTA, CDR2 FQGNSA. V lost 5 bases and J 3 bases, leaving 5 bases between the germline ends. The DNA for the CDR3 is TGTGCCAGCAGCCGGGTTGGGGCCAACGTCCTGACTTTC. Its protein is CASSRVGANVLTF.

DNA of the CDR3: TGTGCCAGCAGTTTTCCAGGGAACACTGAAGCTTTCTTT. Its translation: CASSFPGNTEAFF. The genes are TRBV28 and TRBJ1-1; D remains unclear. V was cut by 3 bases and J by 1 base, with 6 bases left in between. Germline assignment: CDR1 MDHEN and CDR2 SYDVKM. CDR3 length equals 13 residues.

The chain carries TRBV2 and TRBJ1-1; D is uncertain. V lost 3 bases and J lost 1, with 12 bases in between. Germline V gene lookup returns CDR1 SNHLY and CDR2 FYNNEI. The CDR3 is 15 residues long. The CDR3 sequence: CASSDGQTRNTEAFF. CDR3 bases: TGTGCCAGCAGTGATGGGCAGACTAGGAACACTGAAGCTTTCTTT.

The chain carries TRBV2 and TRBJ1-1; D remains ambiguous. The CDR3 has 17 residues. The germline V gene encodes CDR1 SNHLY and CDR2 FYNNEI. Trimming removed 5 bases at V and 3 bases at J, with 22 bases between. The CDR3 loop is CASSRSALDSRDTEAFF. CDR3 in DNA: TGTGCCAGCAGTCGAAGCGCCCTGGACTCGAGGGACACTGAAGCTTTCTTT.

The chain has TRBV4-2 and TRBJ2-7, with 13 bases aligning to TRBD2. The length of the CDR3 is 20 residues. J lost 0 bases, V lost 2 bases, and 13 bases had no gene match. CDR1 LGHNA and CDR2 YNFKEQ come from the germline V gene. The CDR3 bases are TGTGCCAGCAGCCAAACACCTGGGGGGACTAGCGGGACTAACTCCTACGAGCAGTACTTC. This codes for CASSQTPGGTSGTNSYEQYF.

This clone came up a few times. The CDR3 DNA sequence: TGCGCCAGCAGCCAGGACAGGGCGAATGAAAAACTGTTTTTT. Protein: CASSQDRANEKLFF. V and J are TRBV4-3 and TRBJ1-4; 8 bases are a match to TRBD1. CDR3 length equals 14 residues. Germline CDR1 reads LGHNA; CDR2 reads YSLEER. Trimming removed 3 bases from V and 5 bases from J; junction bases left unmatched: 2.

The chain links TRBV25-1 to TRBJ2-7; possibly TRBD1 for D (5 bases). CDR3 size: 15 residues. The V and J ends lost 1 base and 4 bases respectively, with 14 bases between them. Germline V lookup: CDR1 MGHDK, CDR2 SYGVNS. This CDR3 reads CASSESRPGAYEQYF. In nucleotides, the CDR3 is TGTGCCAGCAGTGAATCACGACCTGGGGCGTACGAGCAGTACTTC.

The genes are TRBV7-2 and TRBJ2-1; TRBD2 agrees at 12 bases. The germline V gene encodes CDR1 SGHTA and CDR2 FQGNSA. V shed 3 bases and J 2 bases; nucleotides not matched to a gene: 5. CDR3 size: 17 residues. The CDR3 spells CASSLMSSGRAYNEQFF. The CDR3 DNA reads as TGTGCCAGCAGCTTGATGTCTAGCGGGAGGGCCTACAATGAGCAGTTCTTC.

J is TRBJ2-1 and V is TRBV5-6; 7 bases fit TRBD2. This CDR3 is 11 amino acids long. After removal of 6 bases from V and 10 bases from J, the junction contained 4 bases not matched to a gene. The germline V gene has CDR1 SGHDT and CDR2 YYEEEE. The CDR3 loop is CASIREAEQFF. In nucleotides, the CDR3 is TGTGCCAGCATCCGGGAGGCAGAGCAGTTCTTC.

This clone was counted between two and nine times. The chain uses TRBV10-1 and TRBJ1-3, with D possibly TRBD1 on 5 matching bases. Germline V gene sequence: CDR1 WNHNN, CDR2 SYGVQD (reference sequence). CDR3 size: 13 residues. V was clipped by 7 bases and J by 1 base, with 8 bases between them. The CDR3, as DNA: TGCGCCAGCACGACAGATTCTGGAAACACCATATATTTT. Amino acid sequence: CASTTDSGNTIYF.

The gene calls are TRBV7-2 and TRBJ2-1; 7 nucleotides match TRBD1. The CDR3 is 14 residues long. Trimming removed 7 bases from V and 6 bases from J; junction bases left unmatched: 9. Germline CDR1 is SGHTA and CDR2 is FQGNSA. The CDR3 loop reads CASNSLGQSNEQFF. The CDR3 DNA follows: TGTGCCAGCAACTCATTGGGACAGTCCAATGAGCAGTTCTTC.

In this sample, this clone turned up once. This chain uses TRBV19 with TRBJ1-5, with 7 bases matching TRBD1. The CDR3 totals 13 residues. Losses at the gene ends were 7 bases for V and 6 bases for J; bases not matched to a gene: 6. Germline assignment: CDR1 LNHDA and CDR2 SQIVND (reference sequence). This CDR3 is CASTQQGRQPQHF. The CDR3 DNA reads TGTGCCAGTACCCAACAGGGGCGTCAGCCCCAGCATTTT.

CDR3 sequence: CAIGAGGFSGNTIYF. The DNA for the CDR3 is TGTGCCATCGGGGCAGGGGGTTTCTCTGGAAACACCATATATTTT. V is TRBV10-3 and J is TRBJ1-3, with TRBD1 matching 7 bases. Trimming at V came to 8 bases and at J to 0 bases, leaving 7 bases not matched to a gene. Germline CDR1 ENHRY, CDR2 SYGVKD. This CDR3 is built from 15 residues.

V usage is TRBV5-6 and J usage is TRBJ2-5; 8 positions agree with TRBD1. The CDR3 is 13 amino acids. The germline V gene has CDR1 SGHDT and CDR2 YYEEEE. Trimming cost V 0 bases and J 5 bases; bases outside gene matches: 0. The CDR3 reads CASSLGTGETQYF. CDR3 nucleotides: TGTGCCAGCAGCTTGGGGACAGGGGAGACCCAGTACTTC.

The V gene is TRBV7-3, the J gene TRBJ2-1; 13 positions match TRBD2. The germline gives CDR1 SGHTA, CDR2 FQGTGA. This CDR3 is 16 amino acids long. Germline trimming cut 5 bases from V and 11 bases from J; bases unmatched to any gene: 12. CDR3 coding DNA: TGTGCCAGCAGCCACCCCGGGACTAGCGGGATAGAAAAGCAGTTCTTC. Protein product: CASSHPGTSGIEKQFF.